The 7 T cell receptor beta chains listed next were all sequenced from one sample in a study of T cell changes during pregnancy in multiple sclerosis. Sequenced by immunoSEQ multiplex PCR; TCRdb stores in-frame clones only, minus some. The sample contains under 85,000 clones, roughly 90% of which appear only once. The specimen comprised peripheral blood, sampled after pregnancy. These receptors were collected from a female donor in good health, enrolled as a control in a pregnancy study.

The genes are TRBV10-2 and TRBJ1-1; a weak D match, TRBD1 (6 bases). The germline gives CDR1 WSHSY, CDR2 SAAADI. This CDR3 region has 15 residues. With 2 bases removed from V and 4 bases from J, the gap between germline ends came to 14 bases. CDR3: CASSETTGTGTEAFF. DNA of the CDR3: TGCGCCAGCAGTGAGACCACAGGGACGGGCACTGAAGCTTTCTTT.

This rearrangement joins TRBV25-1 to TRBJ2-3, with TRBD1 as a possible D gene (6 bases). The CDR3 sequence is 15 residues long. The V gene's germline CDR1 is MGHDK and CDR2 SYGVNS. The germline V and J ends were trimmed by 2 bases and 3 bases, with 12 bases remaining between them. The DNA for the CDR3 is TGTGCCAGCAGTGAAACTAACAGGGCGACAGATACGCAGTATTTT. As protein: CASSETNRATDTQYF.

The chain carries TRBV6-1 and TRBJ1-1; tentatively, D is TRBD1 (6 bases). In germline, CDR1 is MNHNS, CDR2 SASEGT. The CDR3 is 11 residues long. V lost 6 bases and J 7 bases, leaving 9 bases between the germline ends. The CDR3 reads CASRGGLEAFF. CDR3 DNA: TGTGCCAGCAGGGGGGGGCTTGAAGCTTTCTTT.

The chain links TRBV10-3 to TRBJ1-4; 7 bases match TRBD1. V was clipped by 2 bases and J by 6 bases; unmatched bases: 3. CDR3 size: 14 residues. The germline V gene has CDR1 ENHRY and CDR2 SYGVKD. The CDR3 reads CAISEKGADEKLFF. The CDR3 nucleotides read TGTGCCATCAGTGAGAAGGGGGCCGATGAAAAACTGTTTTTT.

The chain combines TRBV27 with TRBJ1-1; no firm D call. The length of the CDR3 is 16 residues. Trimming stripped 8 bases from V and 1 base from J, with 20 bases between. Germline CDR1 is MNHEY and CDR2 is SMNVEV (reference sequence). This chain's CDR3 is CASHFGSPSPNTEAFF. The DNA of the CDR3 is TGTGCCAGCCACTTTGGGAGCCCCAGCCCGAACACTGAAGCTTTCTTT.

This clone occurred a few times. J is TRBJ2-2 and V is TRBV27, with TRBD1 matching 7 bases. The V segment lost 11 bases and the J segment 1 base; nucleotides outside the gene matches: 1. This CDR3 spans 12 amino acids. Germline CDR1 MNHEY, CDR2 SMNVEV (reference sequence). CDR3 coding DNA: TGTGCCGCAGGGGGGAACACCGGGGAGCTGTTTTTT. Amino acids: CAAGGNTGELFF.

The CDR3 DNA sequence: TGTGCCAGCTCACCCCTCCCGGGGCAGGGGTCCGAGATGAACACTGAAGCTTTCTTT. Its protein product is CASSPLPGQGSEMNTEAFF. The chain has TRBV18 and TRBJ1-1, with D maybe TRBD1 (6 bases). Germline V gene lookup returns CDR1 KGHSH and CDR2 LQKENI. V lost 3 bases and J 0 bases, leaving 23 bases between the germline ends. The CDR3 runs 19 residues. Based on the CDR3 plus reference TRBV18 and TRBJ1-1, the full variable domain is NAGVMQNPRHLVRRRGQEARLRCSPMKGHSHVYWYRQLPEEGLKFMVYLQKENIIDESGMPKERFSAEFPKEGPSILRIQQVVRGDSAAYFCASSPLPGQGSEMNTEAFFGQGTRLTVV.